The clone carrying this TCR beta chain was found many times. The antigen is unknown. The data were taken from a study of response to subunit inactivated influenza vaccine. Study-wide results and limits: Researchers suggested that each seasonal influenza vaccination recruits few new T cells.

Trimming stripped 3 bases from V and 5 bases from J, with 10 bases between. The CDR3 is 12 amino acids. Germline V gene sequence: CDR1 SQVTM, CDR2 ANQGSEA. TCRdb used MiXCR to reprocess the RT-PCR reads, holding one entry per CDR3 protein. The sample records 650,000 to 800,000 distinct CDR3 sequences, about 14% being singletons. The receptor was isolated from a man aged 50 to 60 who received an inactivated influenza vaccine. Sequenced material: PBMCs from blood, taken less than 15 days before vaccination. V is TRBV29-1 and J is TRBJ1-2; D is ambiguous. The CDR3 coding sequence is TGCAGCGTTGAGGGTGGAAAGTATGGCTACACCTTC. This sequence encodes CSVEGGKYGYTF.